The clone carrying this TCR beta chain was found many times. In TCRdb, the 5' RACE reads were re-called with MiXCR into one record per CDR3 protein. The table lists roughly 250,000 distinct CDR3 sequences, less than 20% of them singletons, with 3.5% in the top ten. The record originates from a study of T-cell memory formation after mild COVID-19. Germline assignment: CDR1 DFQATT and CDR2 SNEGSKA (reference sequence). Deletions cut 2 bases from V and 5 bases from J, with 10 bases between. The length of the CDR3 is 12 residues. J is TRBJ2-7 and V is TRBV20-1, with D hard to call. Sequences were obtained from PBMCs or a T cell subset sorted from them (not recorded which). The source is a man aged 18 to 29 who had mild COVID-19 (a few samples of this study predate the infection). Cell type and time point are not known. CDR3 sequence (DNA): TGCAGTGCTAGATCTGGTCTCCACGAGCAGTACTTC. Residues: CSARSGLHEQYF.